These T cell receptor beta chains were read from a single sample in a study of blood T cell repertoires in COVID-19. The assay was immunoSEQ multiplex PCR, and TCRdb's table has in-frame clones only and misses some. This sample has approximately 220,000 clones, with roughly 84% found just once. Sequenced: peripheral blood. These receptors were collected from a woman aged 60-75 years who had recovered from COVID-19. CDR3s include the opening cysteine and the closing phenylalanine or tryptophan. D genes are given only for firm matches. For some rows the clone size is stated as once, few or many, or as a class when expanded; others skip it.

CDR3 length: 15; J gene: TRBJ2-1; clone size: few; D gene: TRBD1; V gene: TRBV5-6; CDR3 protein: CASSTGQGTYNEQFF; CDR3 DNA: TGTGCCAGCAGCACGGGACAGGGGACCTACAATGAGCAGTTCTTC
CDR3 length: 13; J gene: TRBJ1-4; clone size: .; D gene: .; V gene: TRBV6-5; CDR3 protein: CASSYNRNEKLFF; CDR3 DNA: TGTGCCAGCAGTTATAACAGGAATGAAAAACTGTTTTTT
CDR3 length: 13; J gene: TRBJ2-7; clone size: .; D gene: TRBD1; V gene: TRBV10-2; CDR3 protein: CASIRDRAYEQYF; CDR3 DNA: TGCGCCAGCATACGGGACAGAGCCTACGAGCAGTACTTC
CDR3 length: 15; J gene: TRBJ2-2; clone size: few; D gene: TRBD1; V gene: TRBV3-1/TRBV3-2; CDR3 protein: CASSPPRGRAGELFF; CDR3 DNA: TGTGCCAGCAGCCCTCCTAGGGGGCGGGCCGGGGAGCTGTTTTTT
CDR3 length: 15; J gene: TRBJ2-2; clone size: .; D gene: TRBD1; V gene: TRBV27; CDR3 protein: CASSQGQAYTGELFF; CDR3 DNA: TGTGCCAGCAGCCAGGGACAGGCGTACACCGGGGAGCTGTTTTTT
CDR3 length: 17; J gene: TRBJ1-4; clone size: .; D gene: .; V gene: TRBV5-1; CDR3 protein: CASRLSGTRVLNEKLFF; CDR3 DNA: TGCGCCAGCAGATTAAGCGGGACTCGTGTCCTCAATGAAAAACTGTTTTTT
CDR3 length: 15; J gene: TRBJ2-5; clone size: .; D gene: .; V gene: TRBV3-1/TRBV3-2; CDR3 protein: CASSLLAGLQETQYF; CDR3 DNA: TGTGCCAGCAGCCTTCTGGCGGGGCTTCAAGAGACCCAGTACTTC
CDR3 length: 17; J gene: TRBJ1-2; clone size: .; D gene: TRBD1; V gene: TRBV14; CDR3 protein: CASSPGQGNRWDYGYTF; CDR3 DNA: TGTGCCAGCAGCCCGGGACAGGGTAATCGGTGGGACTATGGCTACACCTTC
CDR3 length: 12; J gene: TRBJ2-3; clone size: .; D gene: .; V gene: TRBV5-1; CDR3 protein: CASSSSADTQYF; CDR3 DNA: TGCGCCAGCAGCTCGTCGGCAGATACGCAGTATTTT
CDR3 length: 16; J gene: TRBJ1-5; clone size: once; D gene: .; V gene: TRBV18; CDR3 protein: CASSPSSVGGNQPQHF; CDR3 DNA: TGTGCCAGCTCACCGTCGTCAGTCGGCGGGAATCAGCCCCAGCATTTT
CDR3 length: 13; J gene: TRBJ1-1; clone size: .; D gene: TRBD1; V gene: TRBV7-3; CDR3 protein: CASSSNRGTEAFF; CDR3 DNA: TGTGCCAGCAGCTCCAACAGGGGTACTGAAGCTTTCTTT
CDR3 length: 21; J gene: TRBJ2-4; clone size: .; D gene: .; V gene: TRBV13; CDR3 protein: CASSLNTGLTLMTLAKNIQYF; CDR3 DNA: TGTGCCAGCAGCTTGAATACAGGGTTAACTCTGATGACTCTAGCCAAAAACATTCAGTACTTC
CDR3 length: 15; J gene: TRBJ2-5; clone size: .; D gene: TRBD2; V gene: TRBV5-1; CDR3 protein: CASSWGLAGQETQYF; CDR3 DNA: TGCGCCAGCAGCTGGGGACTAGCGGGGCAAGAGACCCAGTACTTC
CDR3 length: 15; J gene: TRBJ2-5; clone size: .; D gene: TRBD1; V gene: TRBV24-1; CDR3 protein: CATSDHGQGGETQYF; CDR3 DNA: TGTGCCACCAGTGACCATGGACAGGGAGGCGAGACCCAGTACTTC
CDR3 length: 14; J gene: TRBJ2-4; clone size: .; D gene: .; V gene: TRBV6-2/TRBV6-3; CDR3 protein: CASSPQGGKNIQYF; CDR3 DNA: TGTGCCAGCAGCCCGCAGGGTGGCAAAAACATTCAGTACTTC
CDR3 length: 15; J gene: TRBJ2-1; clone size: .; D gene: TRBD2; V gene: TRBV2; CDR3 protein: CASSEVAGSYNEQFF; CDR3 DNA: TGTGCCAGCAGTGAAGTAGCGGGCTCCTACAATGAGCAGTTCTTC
CDR3 length: 13; J gene: TRBJ1-4; clone size: .; D gene: .; V gene: TRBV29-1; CDR3 protein: CSVDTGTNEKLFF; CDR3 DNA: TGCAGCGTTGATACGGGGACTAATGAAAAACTGTTTTTT
CDR3 length: 14; J gene: TRBJ2-1; clone size: .; D gene: TRBD1; V gene: TRBV7-9; CDR3 protein: CASRSWTGYNEQFF; CDR3 DNA: TGTGCCAGCAGGTCGTGGACAGGTTACAATGAGCAGTTCTTC
CDR3 length: 12; J gene: TRBJ1-2; clone size: .; D gene: .; V gene: TRBV30; CDR3 protein: CAWSVADYGYTF; CDR3 DNA: TGTGCCTGGAGTGTGGCAGACTATGGCTACACCTTC
CDR3 length: 15; J gene: TRBJ1-1; clone size: .; D gene: TRBD1; V gene: TRBV18; CDR3 protein: CASSPDRGGNTEAFF; CDR3 DNA: TGTGCCAGCTCACCGGACAGGGGGGGAAACACTGAAGCTTTCTTT
CDR3 length: 17; J gene: TRBJ1-1; clone size: .; D gene: .; V gene: TRBV30; CDR3 protein: CAWSQQLISDMNTEAFF; CDR3 DNA: TGTGCCTGGAGTCAGCAGCTCATCTCAGACATGAACACTGAAGCTTTCTTT
CDR3 length: 16; J gene: TRBJ2-3; clone size: few; D gene: .; V gene: TRBV5-1; CDR3 protein: CASSFGSGASTDTQYF; CDR3 DNA: TGCGCCAGCAGCTTTGGTAGCGGAGCTAGCACAGATACGCAGTATTTT